This T cell receptor beta chain was recorded in a study of blood T cells in healthy people across ages. With a J-beta primer mix and a sample-barcoded 5' primer, a second PCR ran about 7 to 11 cycles. One entry per CDR3 protein, called by TCRdb with MiXCR from the 5' RACE reads. Among fewer than 750,000 distinct CDR3 sequences listed, 52% were seen once. V gave up 7 bases and J gave up 0 bases, with 10 bases separating them. This CDR3 spans 13 amino acids. Germline V gene lookup returns CDR1 DFQATT and CDR2 SNEGSKA (reference sequence). The sequence came from a woman aged 80 or older in good health. Sequenced input: blood. The J gene is TRBJ2-1, the V gene TRBV20-1, with D perhaps TRBD2 (6 bases). The CDR3: CSVGGASYNEQFF. The CDR3 DNA reads TGCAGTGTCGGGGGTGCCTCCTACAATGAGCAGTTCTTC.